Below, 19 T cell receptor beta chains from the same sample are listed, as sequenced in a study of human T cells and chemical hapten exposure (dated by TCRdb to the early 2020s). The library was obtained by RACE. Sequenced on a NextSeq 500. The raw public data were reprocessed by TCRdb itself: fastp quality trimming at Q25, MiXCR clonotype calling, in-frame beta chains only. One record per CDR3 amino acid sequence lists the most common genes and DNA. The sample yields 75,000 to 90,000 distinct CDR3 sequences; 7.5% to 9.5% were counted once. The ten biggest clones cover under 2% of the sample. The time point label on this specimen signifies: patch test 1, 2 weeks after DPC sensitization. Sample treatment or condition, as interpreted from the label and publication: therapeutic diphenylcyclopropenone sensitization with weekly scalp DPC. The material was whole blood, obtained in connection with sensitization to the hapten diphenylcyclopropenone (DPC). These receptors originate from a young woman with alopecia areata. Some clones in this sample may be carry-over from other donors' samples.

The chain employs TRBV5-1 and TRBJ2-1, with D maybe TRBD2 (5 bases). Trimming shortened V by 0 bases and J by 9 bases, and 7 bases separated the two germline ends. The CDR3 runs 12 residues. Germline V gene data show CDR1 as SGHRS and CDR2 as YFSETQ. The CDR3 here is CASSLAAGEQFF. CDR3 DNA sequence: TGCGCCAGCAGCTTGGCCGCGGGTGAGCAGTTCTTC.

A few counts support this clonotype. The chain employs TRBV7-3 and TRBJ1-6, with 7 nucleotides matching TRBD1. Trimming cost V 8 bases and J 6 bases; bases outside gene matches: 7. This CDR3 is built from 14 residues. Germline V gene sequence: CDR1 SGHTA, CDR2 FQGTGA. CDR3 nucleotides: TGTGCCAGCTGGTTGGGACAGCCTAATTCACCCCTCCACTTT. Its translation is CASWLGQPNSPLHF.

This clonotype was seen many times. J is TRBJ2-1 and V is TRBV20-1; tentative D call: TRBD2 (5 bases). The CDR3 has 15 residues. Trimming left V 6 bases short and J 0 bases short, with 15 bases between. CDR1 and CDR2 (germline): DFQATT, SNEGSKA (reference sequence). The CDR3 bases are TGCAGTGCCGACAACCCGGGGTACTCCTACAATGAGCAGTTCTTC. It specifies CSADNPGYSYNEQFF.

The chain has TRBV6-6 and TRBJ1-3; 7 bases map to TRBD1. The CDR3 has 18 amino acids. V gave up 5 bases and J gave up 0 bases; unmatched junction bases: 13. Germline-derived CDR1 and CDR2 are MNHNY and SVGAGI (reference sequence). Here the CDR3 DNA reads TGTGCCAGCAGTAGCCCGACAGGGAGGGACCTCTCTGGAAACACCATATATTTT. It specifies CASSSPTGRDLSGNTIYF.

The sample holds many counts of this clonotype. V is TRBV6-5 and J is TRBJ1-6, with D unresolved. Deletions cut 2 bases from V and 8 bases from J, with 7 bases between. This CDR3 has 13 amino acids. From germline, CDR1 is MNHEY and CDR2 SVGAGI. This CDR3 is CASSYKLHSPLHF. The CDR3 bases are TGTGCCAGCAGTTACAAGTTACATTCACCCCTCCACTTT.

At least ten counts were recorded for this clonotype. V and J are TRBV19 and TRBJ2-1; 10 bases are a match to TRBD1. CDR1 is LNHDA and CDR2 is SQIVND in the germline V gene (reference sequence). The CDR3 runs to 15 residues. J was trimmed by 5 bases and V by 4 bases; bases with no gene match: 5. The CDR3 here is CASSRDRGRHNEQFF. Written as DNA, the CDR3 is TGTGCCAGTAGTAGAGACAGGGGGCGCCACAATGAGCAGTTCTTC. Combining the CDR3 with reference TRBV19 and TRBJ2-1 gives the whole variable domain DGGITQSPKYLFRKEGQNVTLSCEQNLNHDAMYWYRQDPGQGLRLIYYSQIVNDFQKGDIAEGYSVSREKKESFPLTVTSAQKNPTAFYLCASSRDRGRHNEQFFGPGTRLTVL.

In this sample, this clonotype turned up many times. CDR3 sequence reads: CSATIVGSSSNQPQHF. The CDR3 coding sequence is TGCAGTGCTACTATTGTCGGATCTTCTAGCAATCAGCCCCAGCATTTT. This rearrangement joins TRBV20-1 to TRBJ1-5; D is ambiguous. Looked up from germline, CDR1 is DFQATT and CDR2 is SNEGSKA (reference sequence). V lost 4 bases and J 0 bases, leaving 16 bases between the germline ends. CDR3 length equals 16 residues.

The V call is TRBV2, the J call TRBJ1-4, with 10 bases that match TRBD1. The CDR3 loop spans 15 amino acids. V dropped 10 bases and J dropped 7; count of bases not matched to a gene: 12. Germline CDR1 is SNHLY and CDR2 is FYNNEI. As DNA, the CDR3 is TGTGCCACCAGAAGTCGACAGGGGGCTACTGAAAAACTGTTTTTT. Its translation: CATRSRQGATEKLFF.

Ten or more counts support this clonotype. The chain has TRBV20-1 and TRBJ2-3; D is unresolved. The CDR3 spans 11 residues. Trimming cost V 2 bases and J 3 bases, with 3 bases left between them. Germline CDR1 and CDR2: DFQATT and SNEGSKA (reference sequence). DNA for the CDR3: TGCAGTGCTAGACCAACAGATACGCAGTATTTT. Protein: CSARPTDTQYF.

This clonotype was found many times. The chain recombines TRBV29-1 with TRBJ2-3; perhaps TRBD1 as D (6 bases). The V gene's germline CDR1 is SQVTM and CDR2 ANQGSEA. The CDR3 runs to 14 residues. Here the CDR3 DNA reads TGCGCCACACTCAGGGGAACTAGCACAGATACGCAGTATTTT. Protein product: CATLRGTSTDTQYF.

This clonotype was detected a few times. The rearrangement uses TRBV18 and TRBJ1-2; D is ambiguous. The V gene lost 2 bases and the J gene lost 2 bases, with 15 bases spanning the gap. The CDR3 covers 16 residues. Germline V gives CDR1 KGHSH, CDR2 LQKENI. CDR3 loop: CASSPEVGGWNYGYTF. As DNA, the CDR3 is TGTGCCAGCTCACCAGAAGTAGGAGGATGGAACTATGGCTACACCTTC. Looking up the rest from reference TRBV18 and TRBJ1-2 gives the full variable domain: NAGVMQNPRHLVRRRGQEARLRCSPMKGHSHVYWYRQLPEEGLKFMVYLQKENIIDESGMPKERFSAEFPKEGPSILRIQQVVRGDSAAYFCASSPEVGGWNYGYTFGSGTRLTVV.

This clonotype was observed at least ten times. The chain uses TRBV29-1 and TRBJ1-1, with D unresolved. Trimming took 7 bases from V and 5 from J, leaving 17 bases between them. Germline lookup yields CDR1 SQVTM and CDR2 ANQGSEA. This CDR3 is 13 amino acids long. As DNA, the CDR3 is TGCAGCGCAGAAAATTATGGGGTAACTGAAGCTTTCTTT. This codes for CSAENYGVTEAFF.

This clonotype was counted ten times or more. The V call is TRBV11-2, the J call TRBJ2-7; a weak D match, TRBD1 (6 bases). V lost 5 bases and J 3 bases, leaving 14 bases between the germline ends. The CDR3 consists of 14 residues. CDR1 is SGHAT and CDR2 is FQNNGV in the germline V gene. In nucleotides, the CDR3 is TGTGCCAGCAGCCCTATGGGACACCTCTACGAGCAGTACTTC. Amino acids: CASSPMGHLYEQYF.

In its sample, this clonotype was seen a few times. This chain uses TRBV3-1 with TRBJ2-1; the match to TRBD2 covers 11 bases. V shed 3 bases, J shed 8 bases, and the junction held 9 bases outside the gene matches. This CDR3 spans 16 amino acids. The V gene's germline CDR1 is LGHDT and CDR2 YNNKEL (reference sequence). The CDR3 nucleotides read TGTGCCAGCAGCCAGTTTAGCGGGGGGGCCGACCATGAGCAGTTCTTC. Translating it yields CASSQFSGGADHEQFF.

This clonotype was picked up many times. The V gene is TRBV10-3, the J gene TRBJ2-3; 8 bases match TRBD1. Germline-derived CDR1 and CDR2 are ENHRY and SYGVKD. V dropped 7 bases and J dropped 1; count of bases not matched to a gene: 4. The CDR3 loop spans 14 amino acids. CDR3 region: CAITDRAGTDTQYF. CDR3 sequence (DNA): TGTGCCATCACGGACAGGGCTGGCACAGATACGCAGTATTTT.

This sequence joins TRBV27 and TRBJ2-1; 10 bases align to TRBD2. The CDR3 has 15 residues. With 7 bases clipped from V and 6 bases from J, the junction kept 9 bases outside the gene matches. Per the germline V gene, CDR1 is MNHEY and CDR2 is SMNVEV (reference sequence). The CDR3: CASIGSGGIGNEQFF. The CDR3 nucleotides are TGTGCCAGCATCGGTAGCGGGGGGATAGGCAATGAGCAGTTCTTC.

This sequence joins TRBV5-5 and TRBJ2-5; no clear D. Trimming took 0 bases from V and 6 from J, leaving 3 bases between them. CDR1 and CDR2 from the germline V gene are SGHKS and YYEKEE (reference sequence). The CDR3 sequence is 11 residues long. The CDR3 loop is CASSLEKTQYF. The DNA for the CDR3 is TGTGCCAGCAGCTTGGAGAAGACCCAGTACTTC.

This clonotype was counted ten times or more. The J gene is TRBJ2-2, the V gene TRBV5-4; 8 positions match TRBD2. V lost 1 base and J lost 4; bases outside the gene matches: 9. This CDR3 spans 17 amino acids. The germline V gene has CDR1 SGHNT and CDR2 YYREEE (reference sequence). CDR3 sequence reads: CASSLRRGGGSTGELFF. The CDR3 DNA follows: TGTGCCAGCAGCTTGAGGCGAGGCGGGGGGAGCACCGGGGAGCTGTTTTTT.

There are a few counts of this clonotype. V is TRBV6-5 and J is TRBJ1-5, with a possible D match to TRBD1 (5 bases). Trimming shortened V by 8 bases and J by 0 bases, and 11 bases separated the two germline ends. Germline V CDR1 and CDR2: MNHEY, SVGAGI. The CDR3 has 14 amino acids. The DNA for the CDR3 is TGTGCCAGCTGTCACAGGAGTAGCAATCAGCCCCAGCATTTT. It specifies CASCHRSSNQPQHF.